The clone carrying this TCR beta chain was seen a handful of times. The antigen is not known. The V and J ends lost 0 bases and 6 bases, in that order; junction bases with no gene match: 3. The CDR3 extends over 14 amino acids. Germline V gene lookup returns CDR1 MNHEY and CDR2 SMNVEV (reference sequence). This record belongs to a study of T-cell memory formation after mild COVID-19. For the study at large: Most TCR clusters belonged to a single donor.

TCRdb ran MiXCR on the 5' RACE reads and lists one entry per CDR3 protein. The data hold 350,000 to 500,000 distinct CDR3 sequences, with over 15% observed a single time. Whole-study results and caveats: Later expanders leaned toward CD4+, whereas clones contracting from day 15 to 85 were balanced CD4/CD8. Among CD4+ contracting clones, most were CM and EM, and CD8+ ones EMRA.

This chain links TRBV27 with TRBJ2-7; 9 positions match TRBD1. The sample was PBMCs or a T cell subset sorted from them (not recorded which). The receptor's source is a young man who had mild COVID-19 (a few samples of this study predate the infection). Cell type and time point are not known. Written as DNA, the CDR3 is TGTGCCAGCAGTTTATCGGGACAGGGAACCGAGCAGTACTTC. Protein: CASSLSGQGTEQYF.